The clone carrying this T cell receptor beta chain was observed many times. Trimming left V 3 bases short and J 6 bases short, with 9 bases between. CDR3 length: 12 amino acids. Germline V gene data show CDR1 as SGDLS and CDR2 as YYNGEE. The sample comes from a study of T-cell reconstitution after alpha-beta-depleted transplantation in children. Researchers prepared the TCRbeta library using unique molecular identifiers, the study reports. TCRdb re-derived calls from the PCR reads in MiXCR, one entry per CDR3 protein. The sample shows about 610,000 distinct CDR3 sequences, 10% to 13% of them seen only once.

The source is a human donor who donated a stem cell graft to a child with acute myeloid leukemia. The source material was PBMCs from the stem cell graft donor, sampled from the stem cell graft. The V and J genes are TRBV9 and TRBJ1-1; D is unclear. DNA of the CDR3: TGTGCCAGCAGCGACCTAGGTCCTGAAGCTTTCTTT. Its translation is CASSDLGPEAFF.